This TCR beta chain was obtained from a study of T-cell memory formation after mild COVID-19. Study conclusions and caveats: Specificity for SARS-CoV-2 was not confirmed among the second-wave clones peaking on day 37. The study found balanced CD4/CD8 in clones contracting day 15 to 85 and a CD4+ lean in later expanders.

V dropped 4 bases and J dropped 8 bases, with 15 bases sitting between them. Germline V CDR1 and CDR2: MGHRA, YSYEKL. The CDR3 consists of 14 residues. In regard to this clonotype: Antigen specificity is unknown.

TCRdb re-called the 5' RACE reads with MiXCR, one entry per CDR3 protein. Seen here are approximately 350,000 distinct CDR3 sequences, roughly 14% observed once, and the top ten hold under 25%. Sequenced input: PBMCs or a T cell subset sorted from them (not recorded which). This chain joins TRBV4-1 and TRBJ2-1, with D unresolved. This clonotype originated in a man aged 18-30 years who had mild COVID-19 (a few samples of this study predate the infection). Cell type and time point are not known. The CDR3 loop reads CASSPLPSGDEQFF. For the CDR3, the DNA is TGCGCCAGCAGCCCCCTCCCGTCGGGCGATGAGCAGTTCTTC.